The clone carrying this T cell receptor (beta chain) was detected only once. No antigen is known for it. The data belong to a study of a mutant IDH1 vaccine in newly diagnosed glioma. Overall study findings and caveats: Apparently, pseudoprogression bore no relation to changes among the top peripheral T cell clonotypes.

Sequenced by immunoSEQ multiplex PCR; TCRdb stores in-frame clones only, minus some. The repertoire holds 35,000 to 45,000 clones, with 60% to 85% as singletons. This sample's time point: week 23, last vaccination. Every vaccine dose comprised 300 ug of mutant IDH1 20-mer peptide plus topical imiquimod. Every donor had a new WHO grade 3 or 4 astrocytoma that was IDH1-mutant, with loss of nuclear ATRX. Germline V lookup: CDR1 SEHNR, CDR2 FQNEAQ (reference sequence). J was trimmed by 0 bases and V by 5 bases; bases with no gene match: 7. The CDR3 runs to 15 residues. The rearrangement uses TRBV7-9 and TRBJ2-7, with 7 bases lining up with TRBD2. This specimen was PBMCs, taken from a glioma patient whose treatment included an IDH1 peptide vaccine. This receptor was obtained from a middle-aged woman with glioma. Some clones in this sample may be carry-over from other donors' samples. This CDR3 is CASSSPGGGSYEQYF. The CDR3 nucleotides read TGTGCCAGCAGCAGCCCGGGCGGGGGCTCCTACGAGCAGTACTTC.